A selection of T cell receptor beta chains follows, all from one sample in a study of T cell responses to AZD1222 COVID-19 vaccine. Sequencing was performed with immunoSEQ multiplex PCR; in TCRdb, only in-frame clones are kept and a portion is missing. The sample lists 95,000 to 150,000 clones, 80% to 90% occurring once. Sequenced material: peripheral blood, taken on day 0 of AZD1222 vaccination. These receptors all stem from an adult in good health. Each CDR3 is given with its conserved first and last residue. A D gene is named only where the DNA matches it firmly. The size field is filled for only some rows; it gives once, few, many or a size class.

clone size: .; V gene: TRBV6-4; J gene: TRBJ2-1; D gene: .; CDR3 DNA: TGTGCCAGCAGTGACGAGAGAGGGCAGGGAGGGGGACACAATGAGCAGTTCTTC; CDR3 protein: CASSDERGQGGGHNEQFF
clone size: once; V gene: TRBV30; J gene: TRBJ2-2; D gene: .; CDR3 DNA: TGTGCCTGGGGTACCGGGGAGCTGTTTTTT; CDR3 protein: CAWGTGELFF
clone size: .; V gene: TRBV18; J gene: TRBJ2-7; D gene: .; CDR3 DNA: TGTGCCAGCTCACCAGGCAGCTCCTACGAGCAGTACTTC; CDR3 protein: CASSPGSSYEQYF
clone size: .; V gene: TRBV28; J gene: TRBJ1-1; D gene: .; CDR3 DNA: TGTGCCAGCAGTTCTACAGGGTCGGACACTGAAGCTTTCTTT; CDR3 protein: CASSSTGSDTEAFF
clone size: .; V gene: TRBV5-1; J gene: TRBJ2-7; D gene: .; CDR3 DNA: TGCGCCAGCAGCGTGGAGAACCACCCCTACGAGCAGTACTTC; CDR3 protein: CASSVENHPYEQYF
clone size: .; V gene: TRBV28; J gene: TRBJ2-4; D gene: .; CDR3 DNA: TGTGCCAGCAGTTATACCCAGCAGGCCAAAAACATTCAGTACTTC; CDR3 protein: CASSYTQQAKNIQYF
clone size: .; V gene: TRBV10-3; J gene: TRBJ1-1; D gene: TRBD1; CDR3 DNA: TGTGCCATCAGTGATCCGGGACAGGGGAACACTGAAGCTTTCTTT; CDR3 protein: CAISDPGQGNTEAFF
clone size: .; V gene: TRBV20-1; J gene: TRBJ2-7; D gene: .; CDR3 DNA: TGCAGTGCAGAGGGGACTTACGAGCAGTACTTC; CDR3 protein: CSAEGTYEQYF
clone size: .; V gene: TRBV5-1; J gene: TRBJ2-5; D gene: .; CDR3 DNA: TGCGCCAGCAGCGGACTCAGCGGGGAGACCCAGTACTTC; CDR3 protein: CASSGLSGETQYF
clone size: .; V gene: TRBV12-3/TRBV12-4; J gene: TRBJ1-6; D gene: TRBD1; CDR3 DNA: TGTGCCAGCAGCCGACAGGGGTCACCCCTCCACTTT; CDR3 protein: CASSRQGSPLHF
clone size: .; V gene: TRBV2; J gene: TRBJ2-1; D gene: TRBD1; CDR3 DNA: TGTGCCAGCAGGGTGGGACAGAGATTCTACAATGAGCAGTTCTTC; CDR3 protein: CASRVGQRFYNEQFF
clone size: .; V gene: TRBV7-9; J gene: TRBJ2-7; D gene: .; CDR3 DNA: TGTGCCAGCAGCCTAGACCTACGGGGACACGAGCAGTACTTC; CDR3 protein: CASSLDLRGHEQYF
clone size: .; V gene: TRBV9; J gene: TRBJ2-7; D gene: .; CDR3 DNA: TGTGCCAGCAATCTAGATCCCACAAGCTACGAGCAGTACTTC; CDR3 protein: CASNLDPTSYEQYF
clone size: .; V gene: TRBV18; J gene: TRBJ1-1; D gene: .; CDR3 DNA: TGTGCCAGCTCAGCTTCGTTGGAGGGGAATGAAGCTTTCTTT; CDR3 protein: CASSASLEGNEAFF
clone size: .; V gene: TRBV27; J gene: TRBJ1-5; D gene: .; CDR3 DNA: TGTGCCAGCAACCCGGGACTGGGGGGCGGCAATCAGCCCCAGCATTTT; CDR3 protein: CASNPGLGGGNQPQHF
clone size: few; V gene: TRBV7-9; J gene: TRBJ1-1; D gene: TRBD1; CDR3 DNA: TGTGCCAGCAGCGACAGGGGGCTGAACACTGAAGCTTTCTTT; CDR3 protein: CASSDRGLNTEAFF
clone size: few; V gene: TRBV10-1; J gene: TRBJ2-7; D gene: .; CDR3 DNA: TGCGCCAGCAGTCCCCGAGGGGCGGACGAGCAGTACTTC; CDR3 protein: CASSPRGADEQYF
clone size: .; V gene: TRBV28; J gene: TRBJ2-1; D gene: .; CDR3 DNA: TGTGCCAGCAGCCCTACTAGGGGGGCGCCGGCGGAGCAGTTCTTC; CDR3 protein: CASSPTRGAPAEQFF
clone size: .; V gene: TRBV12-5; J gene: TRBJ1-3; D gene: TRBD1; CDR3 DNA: TGTGCTAGTGGTTTGGTATCAAAGATAGGGCAGGGGGCACTTGCTGGAAACACCATATATTTT; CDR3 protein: CASGLVSKIGQGALAGNTIYF
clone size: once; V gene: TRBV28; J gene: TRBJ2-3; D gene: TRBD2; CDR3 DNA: TGTGCCAGCAGTTTAGCGGGAGGGCCGACAGATACGCAGTATTTT; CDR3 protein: CASSLAGGPTDTQYF
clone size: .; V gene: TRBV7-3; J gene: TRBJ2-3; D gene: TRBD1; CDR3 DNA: TGTGCCAGCAGGCCGGGACAGGGATCAGATACGCAGTATTTT; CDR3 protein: CASRPGQGSDTQYF
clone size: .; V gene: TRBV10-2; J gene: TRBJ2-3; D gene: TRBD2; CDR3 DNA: TGCGCCAGCAGTGATCGGGGGGGGCCCTGGGATACGCAGTATTTT; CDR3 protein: CASSDRGGPWDTQYF
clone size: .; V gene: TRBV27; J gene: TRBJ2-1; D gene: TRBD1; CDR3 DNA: TGTGCCAGCAGTGCTCGACAGGGGGGGACAGTAGGCTCCTACAATGAGCAGTTCTTC; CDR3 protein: CASSARQGGTVGSYNEQFF
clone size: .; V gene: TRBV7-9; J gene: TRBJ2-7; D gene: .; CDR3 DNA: TGTGCCAGCAGCTTAAGTTCCCCACGGGCCGAGCAGTACTTC; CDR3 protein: CASSLSSPRAEQYF
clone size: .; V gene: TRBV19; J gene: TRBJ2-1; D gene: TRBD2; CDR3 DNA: TGTGCCAGTAGTAGCGGGACTAGCGGGCGCAATGAGCAGTTCTTC; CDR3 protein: CASSSGTSGRNEQFF